This TCR beta chain appears in the sequencing data of a study of T cell responses to AZD1222 COVID-19 vaccine. CDR3 size: 14 residues. CDR1 and CDR2 (germline): LNHDA, SQIVND (reference sequence). V lost 7 bases, J lost 2 bases, and 11 bases lay in between. Points from the study as a whole: Spike was spanned by vaccine-associated CD4 TCRs, with dominance at 160-218 and 743-854. Clonal diversity was possibly underestimated, and white British individuals and females predominated among donors.

Repertoires were generated with immunoSEQ multiplex PCR, while TCRdb's copy carries only in-frame clones and drops some. The sample carries fewer than 180,000 clones, around 90% recorded once. This clone was counted between two and nine times. Its antigen is unidentified. The J gene is TRBJ2-2, the V gene TRBV19; D gene uncertain. This material consisted of peripheral blood, taken 28 days after the second AZD1222 dose. The source is an adult who received the AZD1222 COVID-19 vaccine. CDR3 amino acids: CASKGPINTGELFF. In nucleotides, the CDR3 is TGTGCCAGTAAAGGTCCAATTAACACCGGGGAGCTGTTTTTT.